What follows is one T cell receptor (beta chain) and its context. Recruits, aged roughly 18 to 95 years, lived in some 25 US areas. The sample comes from a study of blood T cell repertoires in COVID-19. Study summary: The study drew acute and convalescent COVID-19 samples from the United States, Italy and Spain. T cells, B-cell-depleted T cells, or PBMCs supplied cDNA or gDNA.

The assay was immunoSEQ multiplex PCR, and TCRdb's table has in-frame clones only and misses some. The sample has about 400,000 clones, approximately 88% seen once. CDR1 SGHTA and CDR2 FQGNSA come from the germline V gene. Trimming stripped 1 base from V and 5 bases from J, with 14 bases between. CDR3 length equals 15 residues. The rearrangement links TRBV7-2 to TRBJ2-5; possible D gene TRBD2, 7 bases. The specimen was PBMCs or T cells enriched from blood (not recorded which). This sequence originates from a woman in her 40s with acute COVID-19. CDR3 nucleotides: TGTGCCAGCAGCTTAGGTGGGGGGGGGCCGGAGACCCAGTACTTC. As protein: CASSLGGGGPETQYF.